This TCR beta chain was retrieved from a study of cytomegalovirus exposure and HLA in healthy donors (dated 2017 in TCRdb). In the study overall: An earlier analysis of a few hundred of the donors reported approximately 280 Gb of sequence data and around 100 million unique TCR beta sequences obtained from about 200 million T cells. Approximately 330 gigabases of sequencing data and around 80 million unique TCR sequences made up an early release that covered roughly 670 HLA-typed donors. Of the 398 genotyped donors, 75% to 85% were placed in the genetic ancestry cluster associated with self-reported Caucasian donors. The study aimed to test whether cataloging public T cell receptors could reveal signatures of past pathogen exposure. The T cell repertoires of several hundred subjects were profiled by immunosequencing and related to cytomegalovirus serostatus. Along with the 666-subject first cohort, a separate validation cohort of 120 different subjects was used. The study combined high-throughput TCR immunosequencing, statistical association of individual TCRs with disease status, and machine learning to predict cytomegalovirus infection status. A later analysis re-analyzed previously published TCR beta repertoires from hundreds of donors and added high-resolution HLA genotyping to study TCR occurrence patterns. The later analysis used no new phenotypic data to find candidate immune exposures, relying instead on TCR beta sequences and their occurrence across donors. An earlier analysis of nearly 600 of the donors applied high-throughput TCR beta sequencing to assess whether each TCR beta V gene segment acted as functional or pseudogenic. Donor age, sex, ethnicity and CMV serostatus were compiled together with the repertoire data. Genome-wide SNP genotypes for about three fifths of the roughly 670 donors were used in a later genetic analysis, which treated that subset as a discovery cohort. Every discovery cohort repertoire had been produced on one sequencing platform. HLA typing covered class I and class II loci at four-digit resolution. Typing coverage varied by locus: roughly 620-630 donors for A, B, C, DRB1 and DQB1; around 560 for DQA1; about 590 for DPA1; more than 450 for DPB1. Because of strong linkage in the cohort, roughly five DR-DQ haplotypes were treated as single units for association and clustering. Across around 400 genotyped donors of the cohort, an average of about 240,000 unique TCR beta nucleotide sequences per donor were sequenced, and roughly a sixth of those sequences were non-productive.

In total, roughly 710 healthy bone marrow donors made up the cohort. At the time of sampling, every cohort member was nominally healthy, though immune exposures that went unrecorded were likely present. The donor tested CMV seronegative and was one of the 352 seronegative cohort members. Every donor gave a peripheral blood sample, and the peripheral blood mononuclear cells from that sample were used for TCR beta sequencing. Genomic DNA extraction from the blood cell samples was performed with the Qiagen DNeasy Blood Extraction Kit. The trim is 4 bases for V and 7 bases for J, with a gap of 18 bases between the germline ends. CDR1 and CDR2, per the germline V gene, are SGHRS and YFSETQ. Spanning cysteine to phenylalanine, the CDR3 consists of 15 amino acids. Of the read, only the CDR3 DNA is kept; its 45 bases are in frame from base 1. Receptor amplification or capture employed the immunoSEQ multiplex PCR assay. A mixture of 60 forward primers for TCR Vbeta segments and 13 reverse primers for TCR Jbeta segments was used in the multiplex PCR. A multiplex PCR assay on genomic DNA amplified the CDR3 region of rearranged TCR beta genes. Amplified TCR beta libraries were sequenced as 87-base-pair reads on the Illumina HiSeq System. Under the source paper's analysis protocol: A later analysis counted 75 million to 100 million unique TCR beta chains across the 550 to 800 repertoires, and some 12 million of these chains were shared by at least two donors. To remove PCR and sequencing errors, raw reads were error-corrected and collapsed into unique sequences using a nearest-neighbor algorithm that merged closely related sequences. To assign V, D and J gene segments, CDR3 sequences were aligned to IMGT reference sequences. Each retained sequence needed at least a six-nucleotide match to both a V gene segment and a J gene segment. A rearrangement was called productive if the CDR3 had no stop codons and remained in frame with V and J, and every other rearrangement was called non-productive. Following IMGT convention, CDR3 was defined as the stretch from the second conserved V-encoded cysteine to the conserved J-encoded phenylalanine. In an earlier analysis of approximately 500 of the donors, sequences lacking an unambiguous match to a single V gene segment were excluded. An earlier analysis of 587 of the donors classified V segments as functional when productive rearrangements were above 56.7% and as segregating when the standard deviation between donors was above 5%. A statistical classification framework was built to diagnose cytomegalovirus status from the catalog of TCR beta chain sequences. In a later analysis, V and J genes were assigned by comparing TCR nucleotide sequences against IMGT/GENE-DB human TR gene sequences. In a later analysis, CDR3 sequences and most-parsimonious VDJ recombination scenarios were assigned using the TCRdist pipeline. In a later analysis, each TCR beta chain was defined by its CDR3 amino acid sequence together with its V-gene family, and reads without a unique V-gene family were excluded. A later analysis removed 500 to 650 highly shared, low-generation-probability nucleotide sequences to deal with suspected cross-contamination and a sequencing artifact. In a later analysis, a clonal expansion index was calculated for each public chain from normalized within-repertoire ranks of inferred template counts. A later analysis computed generation probabilities with a VDJ recombination model fitted to out-of-frame rearrangements, and checked the results against IGoR. In a later analysis, TCR-TCR, TCR-HLA and TCR-CMV co-occurrence was scored with hypergeometric tests, and a repertoire-size bias correction was applied to TCR pairs. A later analysis estimated false discovery rates by permuting HLA or CMV assignments 20 times. In a later analysis, co-occurring TCRs were grouped using DBSCAN, with TCRdist sequence similarity added in when clustering inside HLA-allele-positive subsets. Co-occurrence clustering excluded repertoires with fewer than 30,000 or more than 120,000 public chains, plus five with anomalous nucleotide sharing. Sourced from immuneACCESS, this table was stored by TCRdb with only in-frame sequences that have V and J called. A share of the clones is absent; for the studies checked, an unresolved V gene accounts for under half, and the remainder has no known explanation. Clone size and V and J calls were adopted from that table, with D and trimming inferred from the DNA. In this sample the table shows a few hundred thousand clones, 70% to 80% of which occur a single time. Less than 20% of the sample comes from the top ten.

Points the paper makes about the study in general: The classifier was reported to diagnose cytomegalovirus status with high specificity and sensitivity in both the original and validation cohorts. The authors suggested that the approach could potentially be extended to other disease states and immunological phenotypes. Most TCR sequences were seen in very few donors, while some public TCRs were found in many individuals. Roughly uniform sequencing depth across donors was assumed in presence/absence analyses, although this assumption may not hold. The earlier analysis of some 540 of the donors excluded some 16 rarely observed V segments, including chromosome 9 orphons, because counts were too low. Compared with the roughly 700-donor mean, donors in an Asian-associated ancestry cluster had fewer N-insertions in productive TCRs, according to a later genetic analysis. In an earlier analysis of 500 to 650 of the donors, most TCR beta V segments appeared in productive rearrangements about 87% or about 30% of the time, broadly matching IMGT annotations. A total of 164 TCR beta chains were listed by the study as associated with cytomegalovirus. A cluster of highly shared sequence variants was judged likely to represent a technical artifact of the sequencing pipeline. A later analysis found that TCR association rates varied across HLA loci, with DRB1 alleles showing the most associated TCRs and HLA-C alleles the fewest. Correlated functional status among segregating V segments might reflect linkage disequilibrium, but an unknown experimental factor could not be ruled out. In vitro tests confirmed that a few of the cytomegalovirus-associated TCR beta chains recognize cytomegalovirus antigens. A further reported finding was that TCR beta sequences accurately predicted the HLA-A and HLA-B alleles for most subjects in the first cohort. Because HLA typing was unavailable for some donors at each locus, only the typed subset was used in association tests. When HLA alleles, especially DR and DQ, strongly co-occurred, TCR associations were difficult to assign to individual alleles. In a later analysis, HLA-associated TCR beta chains were found to be more clonally expanded and to have lower generation probabilities than equally common non-associated chains. Some IMGT-functional V segments, including TRBV6-2 and TRBV6-3, could not be distinguished by the 87-base-pair reads and were therefore excluded. Specific HLA alleles were associated with more than 15,000 TCR beta sequences at a false discovery rate of 0.05 in a later analysis. According to a later analysis, most CMV-associated TCR beta chains appeared to be HLA-restricted, and the HLA associations seemed to be driven largely by CMV exposure. For the cohort, immune exposure information was limited to CMV serostatus. V-gene and J-gene trimming of TCR beta chains was associated with a missense DCLRE1C variant in a later genetic analysis, and the association was replicated in an independent cohort. A later analysis reported that several top co-occurrence clusters appeared linked to parvovirus B19, influenza, CMV and Epstein-Barr virus. In this cohort, only TCR beta chains were sequenced, and detectable features were limited by the absence of alpha or paired-chain data.

Comment on this clone: This clone's antigen is unknown. Base quality data are lacking; no much larger clone is found one base away.

The sequencing input was PBMCs. The chain uses TRBV5-1 and TRBJ2-1, with TRBD2 tentatively as D gene (7 bases match). The clonotype originates from a man aged 40-55 years in good health and CMV-seronegative. The DNA sequence follows: TGCGCCAGCAGCCGGGGGATCGGGGGGCAGAATGAGCAGTTCTTC. It is translated as CASSRGIGGQNEQFF.